One sample yielded the 10 T cell receptor beta chains listed below, sequenced in a study of CD8 T cells in Susac syndrome. Roughly 0.45 to 1 ug RNA was reverse transcribed with random hexamers. Each CDR3 protein gets one entry after TCRdb re-called the immunoSEQ multiplex PCR reads with MiXCR. The sample shows around 270,000 distinct CDR3 sequences, roughly 90% of them seen only once. The sequenced sample consisted of CD8+ T cells from PBMCs. These receptors all come from a human donor with multiple sclerosis.

The chain joins TRBV10-3 to TRBJ1-4; no reliable D call. V was cut by 10 bases and J by 5 bases, with 23 bases left in between. The germline V gene encodes CDR1 ENHRY and CDR2 SYGVKD. The CDR3 length is 16 residues. Written as DNA, the CDR3 is TGTGCCACCTACTCGGGCCGACGAGGAGTGAATGAAAAACTGTTTTTT. It yields the protein CATYSGRRGVNEKLFF.

The chain combines TRBV25-1 with TRBJ2-3, with D possibly being TRBD1 (5 bases). In germline, CDR1 is MGHDK, CDR2 SYGVNS. This CDR3 region has 19 residues. The germline V and J ends were trimmed by 0 bases and 2 bases, with 21 bases remaining between them. The CDR3 reads CASSEYRQTRRGYTDTQYF. CDR3 DNA: TGTGCCAGCAGTGAATATCGGCAGACGAGAAGGGGCTACACAGATACGCAGTATTTT.

The CDR3 bases are TGTGCCAGCAGTTCCCGTGCAGGGTACTACGAGCAGTACTTC. Translating it yields CASSSRAGYYEQYF. V and J are TRBV27 and TRBJ2-7; the D gene is possibly TRBD1 (5 bases). CDR3 size: 14 residues. Germline assignment: CDR1 MNHEY and CDR2 SMNVEV (reference sequence). Between the trimmed V and J ends, which lost 4 bases and 3 bases, there was a span of 13 bases.

The rearrangement uses TRBV27 and TRBJ2-3; no clear D. Trimming removed 4 bases from V and 0 bases from J, with 8 bases in between. The CDR3 extends over 14 amino acids. CDR1 and CDR2 from the germline V gene are MNHEY and SMNVEV (reference sequence). CDR3 nucleotides: TGTGCCAGCAGTTATTCGGTTAGCACAGATACGCAGTATTTT. Protein product: CASSYSVSTDTQYF.

CDR3 sequence reads: CSATLNTGELFF. Written as DNA, the CDR3 is TGCAGCGCCACGTTAAACACCGGGGAGCTGTTTTTT. The chain joins TRBV29-1 to TRBJ2-2; no reliable D call. The CDR3 sequence is 12 residues long. V shed 7 bases and J shed 2 bases, with 8 bases lying between them. Germline-derived CDR1 and CDR2 are SQVTM and ANQGSEA.

This clonotype was recorded once. The chain uses TRBV4-3 and TRBJ2-3; 9 positions agree with TRBD1. The CDR3 is made up of 15 amino acids. From germline, CDR1 is LGHNA and CDR2 YSLEER. J gave up 4 bases and V 1 base, and 3 bases lay outside the gene matches. For the CDR3, the DNA is TGCGCCAGCAGCCAAGGGACAGGGGTATCAGATACGCAGTATTTT. It specifies CASSQGTGVSDTQYF.

The chain is built from TRBV6-5 and TRBJ2-5, with 7 bases lining up with TRBD1. Trimming removed 1 base from V and 2 bases from J; junction bases left unmatched: 10. This CDR3 is 17 amino acids long. Germline lookup yields CDR1 MNHEY and CDR2 SVGAGI. Here the CDR3 DNA reads TGTGCCAGCAGTTACTACTCAATCGGGACAGCACAAGAGACCCAGTACTTC. Amino acids: CASSYYSIGTAQETQYF.

This chain links TRBV7-9 with TRBJ2-7; possible D gene TRBD1, 6 bases. Between the trimmed V and J ends, which lost 6 bases and 5 bases, there was a span of 14 bases. Germline lookup yields CDR1 SEHNR and CDR2 FQNEAQ (reference sequence). The CDR3 contains 13 residues. This chain's CDR3 is CASRKQGGNEQYF. The CDR3 region has the DNA TGTGCCAGCAGAAAACAGGGCGGCAACGAGCAGTACTTC.

This rearrangement joins TRBV6-4 to TRBJ2-2, with TRBD2 matching 10 bases. V shed 0 bases, J shed 6 bases, and the junction held 13 bases outside the gene matches. Germline lookup yields CDR1 MRHNA and CDR2 SNTAGT. The CDR3 extends over 19 amino acids. CDR3 DNA: TGTGCCAGCAGTGACTCGATGTCTAGCGGGAGTATTCATCCCGGGGAGCTGTTTTTT. Its protein product is CASSDSMSSGSIHPGELFF.

The gene calls are TRBV6-1 and TRBJ2-3; D assignment may be TRBD1 or TRBD2 (5 bases each). This CDR3 has 15 amino acids. Looked up from germline, CDR1 is MNHNS and CDR2 is SASEGT. The V gene lost 3 bases and the J gene lost 0 bases, with 10 bases spanning the gap. In DNA, the CDR3 is TGTGCCAGCAGTGACGGGGCGGCTAGCACAGATACGCAGTATTTT. Translation: CASSDGAASTDTQYF.